The 27 T cell receptor beta chains in this list originate from one sample, sequenced in a study of CD8+CD57+ T cells in acquired aplastic anemia (dated by TCRdb to the late 2010s). The instrument was an Illumina HiSeq 2000. Genomic DNA served as template for TCR beta VDJ combination and CDR3 sequence profiling. Using fastp at Q25 and MiXCR, TCRdb reprocessed the public reads and kept productive beta chains. Duplicate CDR3 protein sequences are folded into a single record with the most common DNA and genes. For this sample the table gives fewer than 250,000 distinct CDR3 sequences, of which roughly 50% were detected only once. The ten largest account for 20% of the sample. Patients chosen for sequencing had shown expansion of CD8+CD57+ cells by flow cytometry. Sequenced: sorted CD4+, CD8+, or CD8+CD57+ T cells (not recorded which) from PBMCs. The receptors come from a human donor with aplastic anemia.

This clonotype occurred many times. J is TRBJ2-5 and V is TRBV5-8; tentative D call: TRBD2 (6 bases). CDR1 and CDR2 from the germline V gene are SGHTS and YDEGEE. V was cut by 4 bases and J by 1 base, with 17 bases left in between. The CDR3 contains 16 residues. The CDR3 here is CASSPEGGAFQETQYF. CDR3 DNA: TGTGCCAGCAGCCCCGAGGGCGGGGCCTTCCAAGAGACCCAGTACTTC.

The chain combines TRBV14 with TRBJ1-6; D is undetermined. The germline V and J ends were trimmed by 5 bases and 18 bases, with 17 bases remaining between them. CDR3 length: 12 residues. Germline CDR1 and CDR2: SGHDN and FVKESK. The CDR3 spells CASSKGYSLHHF. The CDR3 DNA is TGTGCCAGCAGCAAGGGTTATTCACTCCACCACTTT.

This clonotype occurred a few times. This may arise from a read error, as a much more abundant clone is one base away. CDR3 DNA sequence: TGCGCCAGCCGCACGAGCTGCGGACCCAACTACGAGCAGTACTTC. This codes for CASRTSCGPNYEQYF. This rearrangement joins TRBV5-1 to TRBJ2-7; unclear D gene. V shed 7 bases and J shed 3 bases, with 20 bases lying between them. The CDR3 spans 15 residues. Germline-derived CDR1 and CDR2 are SGHRS and YFSETQ.

The chain couples TRBV19 to TRBJ2-7, with D possibly called TRBD1 or TRBD2 (7 bases each). V lost 3 bases and J 7 bases, leaving 16 bases between the germline ends. The CDR3 runs 14 residues. The germline gives CDR1 LNHDA, CDR2 SQIVND (reference sequence). CDR3 sequence reads: CASSITQGGEEQYF. In DNA, the CDR3 is TGTGCCAGTAGTATTACGCAGGGGGGGGAAGAGCAGTACTTC.

About this clonotype: One end of the junction does not line up with germline, which may come from a read error. The V call is TRBV5-1, the J call TRBJ2-5, with a possible D match to TRBD1 (6 bases). The CDR3 covers 15 residues. Germline V gene lookup returns CDR1 SGHRS and CDR2 YFSETQ. CDR3 residues: CASSRRRTAQGTQYF. The CDR3 DNA reads TGCGCCAGCAGCCGACGGAGGACAGCCCAAGGGACCCAGTACTTC.

Here the CDR3 reads CASSLERAGGDQPQHF. The CDR3 region has the DNA TGTGCCAGCAGCTTAGAACGCGCAGGGGGCGATCAGCCCCAGCATTTT. The genes are TRBV7-6 and TRBJ1-5, with 8 bases matching TRBD1. The CDR3 is 16 residues long. The germline gives CDR1 SGHVS, CDR2 FNYEAQ. After removal of 1 base from V and 5 bases from J, the junction contained 7 bases not matched to a gene.

This clonotype was recorded at least ten times. The gene calls are TRBV5-1 and TRBJ2-3, with D possibly matching TRBD1 (5 bases). CDR3 length: 14 residues. Trimming took 0 bases from V and 9 from J, leaving 14 bases between them. Germline CDR1 SGHRS, CDR2 YFSETQ. This CDR3 reads CASSLGQGLGTQYF. The CDR3 DNA follows: TGCGCCAGCAGCTTGGGGCAGGGTTTGGGGACGCAGTATTTT.

The chain is built from TRBV19 and TRBJ1-5; 8 bases line up with TRBD1. Germline loops: CDR1 LNHDA, CDR2 SQIVND (reference sequence). This CDR3 has 13 amino acids. The J segment lost 11 bases and the V segment lost 4 bases, leaving 7 bases of the junction unmatched. The CDR3 DNA sequence: TGTGCCAGTAGTAAGACAGGGGCCTCAGCCCAGCATTTT. It is translated as CASSKTGASAQHF.

The chain couples TRBV7-8 to TRBJ2-7; 15 bases align to TRBD2. CDR1 and CDR2 from the germline V gene are SGHVS and FQNEAQ. With 4 bases clipped from V and 4 bases from J, the junction kept 2 bases outside the gene matches. The CDR3 spans 15 residues. This CDR3 reads CASSWTSGGDYEQYF. CDR3 coding DNA: TGTGCCAGCAGCTGGACTAGCGGGGGGGATTACGAGCAGTACTTC. Using reference TRBV7-8 and TRBJ2-7 for the parts outside the CDR3, the full variable domain is GAGVSQSPRYKVAKRGQDVALRCDPISGHVSLFWYQQALGQGPEFLTYFQNEAQLDKSGLPSDRFFAERPEGSVSTLKIQRTQQEDSAVYLCASSWTSGGDYEQYFGPGTRLTVT.

This clonotype was seen repeatedly, ten times or more. Germline and junction disagree at one end, which may indicate a read error. The chain carries TRBV7-7 and TRBJ2-1; 9 bases match TRBD1. The length of the CDR3 is 16 residues. Germline CDR1 is SSHAT and CDR2 is FNYEAQ (reference sequence). The DNA of the CDR3 is TGTGCTAGCAGCTGGAGTGACAGGGGGATTATCGATGAGCAGTTCTTC. Translated, it gives CASSWSDRGIIDEQFF.

This clonotype was seen at least ten times. The chain links TRBV12-3 or TRBV12-4 to TRBJ1-6, with D possibly matching TRBD1 (6 bases). Trimming left V 5 bases short and J 8 bases short, with 13 bases between. The CDR3 covers 14 residues. CDR3 amino acids: CASSPQGRDSPLHF. The CDR3 coding sequence is TGTGCCAGCAGTCCACAGGGCAGGGATTCACCCCTCCACTTT.

This clonotype was observed at least ten times. CDR3: CASRAGGLSNQPQHF. CDR3 bases: TGTGCCAGCAGAGCAGGGGGCCTTAGCAATCAGCCCCAGCATTTT. The chain recombines TRBV12-3 or TRBV12-4 with TRBJ1-5, with 8 bases aligning to TRBD1. The V segment lost 6 bases and the J segment 0 bases; nucleotides outside the gene matches: 4. The CDR3 length is 15 residues.

This clonotype was detected ten times or more. The chain is built from TRBV28 and TRBJ1-2; no firm D call. Germline V CDR1 and CDR2: MDHEN, SYDVKM. The CDR3 contains 13 residues. The V and J ends lost 6 bases and 1 base respectively, with 9 bases between them. The CDR3 loop reads CASSLPGNYGYTF. The CDR3 coding sequence is TGTGCCAGCAGCCTTCCGGGTAACTATGGCTACACCTTC.

The sample holds a few counts of this clonotype. With a much larger clone just one base away, this may be a read error. V and J are TRBV5-1 and TRBJ1-6; D is possibly TRBD1 (5 bases). The CDR3 runs to 15 residues. CDR1 and CDR2 from the germline V gene are SGHRS and YFSETQ. CDR3 DNA sequence: TGCGCCGGCAGCTTGAACGGGGGGGGAAATTCACCCCTCCACTTT. This sequence encodes CAGSLNGGGNSPLHF.

V is TRBV7-2 and J is TRBJ2-5, with D tentatively TRBD1 (5 bases). Germline assignment: CDR1 SGHTA and CDR2 FQGNSA. V shed 0 bases and J shed 1 base, with 6 bases lying between them. The CDR3 has 14 amino acids. The CDR3 sequence is CASSLADSQETQYF. The CDR3 DNA sequence: TGTGCCAGCAGCTTAGCTGACAGCCAAGAGACCCAGTACTTC.

This sequence joins TRBV29-1 and TRBJ1-1; 8 bases align to TRBD1. There are 13 residues in the CDR3. Germline-derived CDR1 and CDR2 are SQVTM and ANQGSEA. J gave up 1 base and V 4 bases, and 2 bases lay outside the gene matches. The CDR3 region has the DNA TGCAGCGTTGCCGGACAGGGGAACACTGAAGCTTTCTTT. It is translated as CSVAGQGNTEAFF.

This chain joins TRBV28 and TRBJ2-5, with TRBD1 matching 9 bases. Germline CDR1 MDHEN, CDR2 SYDVKM. The CDR3 spans 14 residues. The J segment lost 5 bases and the V segment lost 5 bases, leaving 6 bases of the junction unmatched. CDR3 in DNA: TGTGCCAGCAGTCGGGACAGGGTGAGGGAGACCCAGTACTTC. It yields the protein CASSRDRVRETQYF.

This sequence joins TRBV7-3 and TRBJ2-7; maybe TRBD2 (7 bases). CDR1 and CDR2 (germline): SGHTA, FQGTGA. Trimming stripped 9 bases from V and 2 bases from J, with 17 bases between. The CDR3 runs 14 residues. The CDR3 protein is CASTPGGGAYEQYF. DNA for the CDR3: TGTGCCAGTACCCCTGGGGGGGGCGCCTACGAGCAGTACTTC.

This chain links TRBV15 with TRBJ1-5, with 8 bases aligning to TRBD1. Germline CDR1 reads LNHNV; CDR2 reads YYDKDF (reference sequence). V shed 6 bases, J shed 5 bases, and the junction held 9 bases outside the gene matches. There are 15 residues in the CDR3. This CDR3 is CATSLDRDVDQPQHF. The CDR3 bases are TGTGCCACCAGTCTGGACAGGGACGTCGATCAGCCCCAGCATTTT.

The CDR3 DNA follows: TGTGCCAGCAGCGAAACAGGGGCTTCTTACGAGCAGTACTTC. Translation gives CASSETGASYEQYF. This chain links TRBV7-2 with TRBJ2-7; 7 nucleotides align to TRBD1. The CDR3 extends over 14 amino acids. From germline, CDR1 is SGHTA and CDR2 FQGNSA. V shed 5 bases and J 4 bases; nucleotides not matched to a gene: 8.

There are many counts of this clonotype. The CDR3 DNA reads as TGTGCCAGCAGCCGCCCCCGACGGGACATGAACACCGGGGAGCTGTTTTTT. It is translated as CASSRPRRDMNTGELFF. The J gene is TRBJ2-2, the V gene TRBV6-5; D possibly corresponds to TRBD1 (6 bases). V lost 6 bases and J 1 base, leaving 18 bases between the germline ends. CDR1 and CDR2 from the germline V gene are MNHEY and SVGAGI. This CDR3 comprises 17 residues.

The V and J genes are TRBV5-1 and TRBJ1-3; no clear D gene. Trimming pared 4 bases from V and 0 bases from J, leaving 5 bases between. The CDR3 spans 13 residues. CDR1 is SGHRS and CDR2 is YFSETQ in the germline V gene. The CDR3 loop reads CASSATSGNTIYF. The DNA for the CDR3 is TGCGCCAGCAGCGCTACCTCTGGAAACACCATATATTTT. The complete variable domain, with remaining parts taken from reference TRBV5-1 and TRBJ1-3, reads KAGVTQTPRYLIKTRGQQVTLSCSPISGHRSVSWYQQTPGQGLQFLFEYFSETQRNKGNFPGRFSGRQFSNSRSEMNVSTLELGDSALYLCASSATSGNTIYFGEGSWLTVV.

The rearrangement links TRBV20-1 to TRBJ2-1; D is perhaps TRBD1 or TRBD2 (5 bases each). CDR1 and CDR2 (germline): DFQATT, SNEGSKA (reference sequence). Trimming cost V 4 bases and J 4 bases, with 11 bases left between them. This CDR3 has 13 amino acids. The CDR3 DNA follows: TGCAGTGCTACAATGGGGGTATACAATGAGCAGTTCTTC. This sequence encodes CSATMGVYNEQFF.

This chain connects TRBV20-1 to TRBJ1-6; 7 bases line up with TRBD1. The CDR3 runs to 14 residues. Germline lookup yields CDR1 DFQATT and CDR2 SNEGSKA (reference sequence). V lost 2 bases to trimming and J lost 7 bases; unmatched junction nucleotides: 5. CDR3 sequence reads: CSARYDRVNSPLHF. Here the CDR3 DNA reads TGCAGTGCTAGATACGACAGGGTCAATTCACCCCTCCACTTT.

The table lists this clonotype with many counts. The chain links TRBV2 to TRBJ2-7, with 9 nucleotides matching TRBD2. The CDR3 extends over 15 amino acids. CDR1 and CDR2 (germline): SNHLY, FYNNEI. J lost 4 bases, V lost 3 bases, and 7 bases had no gene match. The CDR3 DNA sequence: TGTGCCAGCAGTGAGGGCCTAGCGGGGATTTACGAGCAGTACTTC. As protein: CASSEGLAGIYEQYF.

The chain combines TRBV11-2 with TRBJ1-3, with D uncertain. This CDR3 has 15 amino acids. Trimming stripped 2 bases from V and 3 bases from J, with 11 bases between. Germline V CDR1 and CDR2: SGHAT, FQNNGV. CDR3 loop: CASSLYSVVGNTIYF. CDR3 DNA: TGTGCCAGCAGCTTATATAGCGTGGTTGGAAACACCATATATTTT.

This sequence joins TRBV12-3 or TRBV12-4 and TRBJ2-2, with D tentatively TRBD1 (5 bases). The V end was cut by 8 bases, the J end by 4 bases, with 20 bases between. The CDR3 has 16 amino acids. CDR3 coding DNA: TGTGCCAGCTCAACTCAGAGACAGCTAGGCACCGGGGAGCTGTTTTTT. This codes for CASSTQRQLGTGELFF.